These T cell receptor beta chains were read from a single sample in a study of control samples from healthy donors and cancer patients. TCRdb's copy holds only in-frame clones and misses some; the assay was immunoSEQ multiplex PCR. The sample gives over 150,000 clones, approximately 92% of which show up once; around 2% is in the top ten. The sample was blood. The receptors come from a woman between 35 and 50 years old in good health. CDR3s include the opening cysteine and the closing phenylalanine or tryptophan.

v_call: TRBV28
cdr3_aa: CASSPTGGKNIQYF

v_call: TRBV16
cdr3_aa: CASSPRRRVQSTEAFF

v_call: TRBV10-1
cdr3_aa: CASSVGTGGTEQYF

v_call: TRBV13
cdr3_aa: CASSLAGGPDEQFF

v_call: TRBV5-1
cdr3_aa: CASSPPVGGRVEQFF

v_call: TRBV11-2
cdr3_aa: CASSYLTGGTDTQYF

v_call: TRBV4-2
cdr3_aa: CASSQATSHNEQFF

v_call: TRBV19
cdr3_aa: CASSIRQGRDSPLHF

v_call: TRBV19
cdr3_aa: CASSIGGEGVDEKLFF

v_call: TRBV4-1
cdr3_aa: CASRGPGSYEQYF

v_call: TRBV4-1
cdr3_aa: CASSPGGQRFSGNTIYF

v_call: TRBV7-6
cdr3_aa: CASSLAAAGNSYNEQFF

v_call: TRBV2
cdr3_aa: CASRTGGTDTQYF

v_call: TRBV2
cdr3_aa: CASSYQGLDEKLFF

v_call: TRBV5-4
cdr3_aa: CASSGGRQGEYGYTF

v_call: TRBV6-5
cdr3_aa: CATESSGNTIYF

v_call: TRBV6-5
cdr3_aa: CASSYGGPEKLFF

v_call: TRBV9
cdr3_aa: CASSVEIGGTEAFF

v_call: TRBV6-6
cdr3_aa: CASSSDSYINTEAFF

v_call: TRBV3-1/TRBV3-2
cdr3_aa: CASSQGGGGPYGYTF

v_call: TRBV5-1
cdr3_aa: CASSLDRNEKLFF

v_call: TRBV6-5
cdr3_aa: CASTDPGQGDHEQYF

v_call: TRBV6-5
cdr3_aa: CASSLTGANVLTF

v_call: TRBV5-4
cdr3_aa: CASSLKKLPPDTQYF

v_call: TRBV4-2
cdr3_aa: CASSQPSGQGGYEQYF

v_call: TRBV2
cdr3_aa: CASMEASEADTQYF

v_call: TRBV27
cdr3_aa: CASSLTSGDGYTF